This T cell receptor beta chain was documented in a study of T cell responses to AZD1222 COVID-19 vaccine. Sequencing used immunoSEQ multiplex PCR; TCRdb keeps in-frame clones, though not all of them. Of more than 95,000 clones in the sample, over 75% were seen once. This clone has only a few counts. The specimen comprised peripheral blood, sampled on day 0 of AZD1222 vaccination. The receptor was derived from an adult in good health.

This chain's CDR3 is CASSYQGREPQHF. CDR3 DNA sequence: TGTGCCAGCAGTTACCAGGGCAGGGAGCCCCAGCATTTT. The V and J genes are TRBV6-2 or TRBV6-3 and TRBJ1-5; D possibly corresponds to TRBD1 (5 bases). The CDR3 spans 13 residues. Trimming cost V 2 bases and J 8 bases, with 10 bases left between them. Germline assignment: CDR1 MNHEY and CDR2 SVGEGT.